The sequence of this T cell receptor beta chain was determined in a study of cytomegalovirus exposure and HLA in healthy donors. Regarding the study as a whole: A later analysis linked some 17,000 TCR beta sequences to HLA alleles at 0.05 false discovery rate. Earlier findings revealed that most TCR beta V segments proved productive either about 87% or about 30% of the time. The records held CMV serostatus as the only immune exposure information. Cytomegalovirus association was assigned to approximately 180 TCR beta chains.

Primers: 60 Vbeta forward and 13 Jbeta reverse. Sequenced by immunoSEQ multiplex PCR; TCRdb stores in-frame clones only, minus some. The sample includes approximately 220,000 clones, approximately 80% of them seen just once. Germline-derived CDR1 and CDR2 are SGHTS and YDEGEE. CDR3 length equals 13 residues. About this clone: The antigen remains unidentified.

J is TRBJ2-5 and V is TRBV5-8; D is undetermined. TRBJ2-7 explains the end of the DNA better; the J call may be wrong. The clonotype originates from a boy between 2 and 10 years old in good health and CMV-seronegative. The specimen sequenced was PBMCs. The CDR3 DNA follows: TGTGCCAGCAGCTTGATCCCCCCCTACGAGCAGTACTTC. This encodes CASSLIPPYEQYF.